The source of this TCR beta chain is a study of cytomegalovirus exposure and HLA in healthy donors. The study, taken as a whole, reports: The authors confirmed in vitro that three CMV-associated chains were specific for CMV antigens.

Details on this clone: Its antigen is not known. At one end, the junction sequence differs from germline, possibly due to a read error.

The CDR3 has 14 amino acids. The germline gives CDR1 MNHEY, CDR2 SVGAGI. Both 60 Vbeta primers and 13 Jbeta primers went into the PCR. Using immunoSEQ multiplex PCR, the repertoire was profiled, and TCRdb retains in-frame clones only, with some absent. This sample has about 130,000 clones, with roughly 70% found just once. The genes are TRBV6-5 and TRBJ2-7; D may be TRBD1 (5 bases). The specimen sequenced was PBMCs. The receptor was derived from a man in his fifties in good health and CMV-seropositive. The CDR3 is CAGSYWAGYGEQYF. The CDR3 DNA sequence: TGTGCCGGCAGTTACTGGGCAGGGTACGGCGAGCAGTACTTC.